This T cell receptor beta chain was observed in a study of blood T cell repertoires in COVID-19 (dated by TCRdb to 2020 to 2022). With regard to the full study: Samples from collaborators originated in the United States, Italy and Spain and spanned both the acute and convalescent phases of COVID-19. A freely available public database, intended as a resource for researchers studying the immune response to SARS-CoV-2, is where the repertoires were released. The prospective study material was composed of cDNA or gDNA derived from T cells, B-cell-depleted T cells, or PBMCs. Where available, HLA class I and class II types were taken from metadata supplied by the sample provider and were not determined by assay-based typing. The dataset comprised deeply sampled blood TCRbeta repertoires from subjects exposed to, actively infected with, or recovered from COVID-19. Samples came from the ongoing ImmuneRACE study (first 160 participants) plus 1,254 subjects from 6 global collaborators. The sample metadata nearly always contained a de-identified subject ID, COVID-19 status, age in years and sex.

Participants in the prospective study were aged roughly 18 to 100 years, lived in 24 United States geographic areas, and enrolled through a virtual design. Cohort assignment in the prospective study relied on participant-reported clinical history from a screening survey and a study questionnaire. A participant counted as exposed if, within 2 weeks of entering the study, that participant had been in contact with someone who had a PCR-confirmed or clinician-diagnosed COVID-19 case. Mobile phlebotomists in the prospective study collected whole blood, serum and a nasopharyngeal or oropharyngeal swab from every participant. Prospective study participants could optionally give additional blood draws and questionnaires over a roughly 2-month period. Before DNA extraction, prospective study blood samples were shipped either frozen or at room temperature. Summary of the overall study and its limitations: How much clinical and demographic metadata was included differed by source and by participant, and the metadata was provided uncurated.

Measured from the cysteine to the phenylalanine, the CDR3 is 17 residues long. Here the CDR3 DNA is all that survives: 51 bases in frame from base 1. The germline V gene (reference sequence) specifies MNHNY as CDR1 and SVGAGI as CDR2. V trim: 5 bases; J trim: 0 bases; unmatched bases: 8. The immunoSEQ Assay, a bias-controlled multiplex PCR, was used to amplify TCRbeta CDR3 regions from genomic DNA. Regarding the original processing steps: Nucleated cell counts per sample were estimated from amplification of reference gene primers within the assay. To quantify the absolute abundance of each unique TCRbeta CDR3 rearrangement, sequence reads were collapsed and filtered. Productive Simpson clonality was computed per sample as the square root of Simpson's diversity index over productive rearrangements. The table comes from immuneACCESS by way of TCRdb, which keeps in-frame sequences with V and J called. Part of the clones is missing from these tables; in studies checked, under half for an unresolved V gene and the rest for unknown reasons. For V, J and clone size, that table is used; D and trimming come from the DNA. Within this sample are over 350,000 clones, with roughly 90% of them counted one time only. The top ten clones comprise roughly 0.86% of the sample.

Of note for this clone: The antigen it recognizes is unknown. No base qualities exist here, and no much larger clone lies one base off it.

The chain links TRBV6-6 with TRBJ2-3; a stretch of 10 junction bases matches TRBD2. The sample was PBMCs or T cells enriched from blood (not recorded which). The clonotype was recovered from a woman aged 40 to 50 who had been exposed to COVID-19. The DNA sequence reads TGTGCCAGCAGTCCCCTAGCGGGGGTCTCTAGCACAGATACGCAGTATTTT. Its protein is CASSPLAGVSSTDTQYF.